These 8 T cell receptor beta chains were all obtained from the same sample, sequenced in a study of T cells in Graves' hyperthyroidism and ophthalmopathy. RNA transcripts were the template for amplifying TCR beta CDR3 regions. Initially, a first-round RT-PCR of the TCR CDR3 employed the HTBI primer set. TCRdb reprocessed the multiplex PCR reads via MiXCR and lists one record per CDR3 protein. The profile covers around 400,000 distinct CDR3 sequences, with about 16% appearing a single time and roughly a fifth taken by the ten largest. Material: blood. These receptors all stem from an older woman with Graves' ophthalmopathy.

This clonotype was counted many times. This chain links TRBV4-1 with TRBJ1-2; D is perhaps TRBD1 (5 bases). The CDR3 covers 16 residues. CDR1 is MGHRA, CDR2 YSYEKL, per germline. Trimming removed 1 base from V and 6 bases from J, with 18 bases in between. CDR3: CASSQVNIRDLNGYTF. The CDR3 nucleotides are TGCGCCAGCAGCCAAGTCAACATCCGGGACCTAAATGGCTACACCTTC.

Ten or more counts support this clonotype. The chain combines TRBV6-5 with TRBJ2-5; TRBD1 agrees at 9 bases. Trimming took 2 bases from V and 7 from J; bases not matched to a gene: 8. Germline assignment: CDR1 MNHEY and CDR2 SVGAGI. This CDR3 is 15 amino acids long. The CDR3 coding sequence is TGTGCCAGCAGTTACCCGGGACAGGGAAGAGGGACCCAGTACTTC. It codes for CASSYPGQGRGTQYF.

There are many counts of this clonotype. V gene TRBV2 combines with J gene TRBJ1-1, with D perhaps matching TRBD1 (6 bases). The CDR3 covers 13 residues. With 2 bases removed from V and 4 bases from J, the gap between germline ends came to 8 bases. The germline V gene has CDR1 SNHLY and CDR2 FYNNEI. The chain's CDR3 is CASSETQGTEAFF. The DNA of the CDR3 is TGTGCCAGCAGTGAAACACAGGGCACTGAAGCTTTCTTT.

This clonotype was picked up many times. This chain joins TRBV5-1 and TRBJ2-1, with 10 bases fitting TRBD1. The V segment lost 3 bases and the J segment 5 bases; nucleotides outside the gene matches: 5. The CDR3 loop spans 15 amino acids. Germline loops: CDR1 SGHRS, CDR2 YFSETQ. The CDR3 DNA reads TGCGCCAGCAGCTCTGGGACAGGGGTAAACAATGAGCAGTTCTTC. Its translation is CASSSGTGVNNEQFF. The full variable domain, with the rest looked up from reference TRBV5-1 and TRBJ2-1, is KAGVTQTPRYLIKTRGQQVTLSCSPISGHRSVSWYQQTPGQGLQFLFEYFSETQRNKGNFPGRFSGRQFSNSRSEMNVSTLELGDSALYLCASSSGTGVNNEQFFGPGTRLTVL.

This clonotype was recorded a few times. The gene calls are TRBV19 and TRBJ1-1, with TRBD1 matching over 8 bases. The germline gives CDR1 LNHDA, CDR2 SQIVND (reference sequence). This CDR3 spans 18 amino acids. The junction had 15 bases not matched to a gene; V was cut back by 3 bases and J by 3 bases. CDR3 in DNA: TGTGCCAGTAGTATTTCCCAACCTCAGGGGGCGTTGGACACTGAAGCTTTCTTT. Amino acid sequence: CASSISQPQGALDTEAFF.

This clonotype has only a few counts. The chain recombines TRBV12-5 with TRBJ1-5; D gene uncertain. The CDR3 totals 13 residues. Germline CDR1 reads LGHNT; CDR2 reads FRNRAP. V was pared by 3 bases and J by 7 bases, with 10 bases between. The CDR3 coding sequence is TGTGCTAGTGGTTTCGCGGAGGGACAGCCCCAGCATTTT. Amino acid sequence: CASGFAEGQPQHF.

This clonotype was seen repeatedly, ten times or more. The gene calls are TRBV10-3 and TRBJ2-3; 12 bases fit TRBD2. Looked up from germline, CDR1 is ENHRY and CDR2 is SYGVKD. The CDR3 is 17 residues long. V dropped 7 bases and J dropped 3; count of bases not matched to a gene: 11. CDR3 sequence (DNA): TGTGCCATCAAAAAGGGGGCGACTAGCGGGAGAACAGATACGCAGTATTTT. It specifies CAIKKGATSGRTDTQYF.

V and J are TRBV19 and TRBJ2-3, with TRBD2 identical over 10 bases. The CDR3 spans 14 residues. CDR1 is LNHDA and CDR2 is SQIVND in the germline V gene (reference sequence). Trimming removed 7 bases from V and 1 base from J; junction bases left unmatched: 2. The CDR3, as DNA: TGTGCCAGTATGGGGACTAGCGGCACAGATACGCAGTATTTT. This codes for CASMGTSGTDTQYF.